What follows are 23 T cell receptor beta chains derived from one specimen sequenced in a study of beta chain features in type 1 diabetes. General study points: A moderate, significant TCRB CDR3 shortening appeared in type 1 diabetes across four CD4+ subsets.

The whole isolated RNA underwent reverse transcription, so sequencing captured expressed TCRB transcripts. Assay used: immunoSEQ multiplex PCR; TCRdb lists only in-frame clones, some missing. The table has 300,000 to 350,000 clones, roughly 13% seen once. No antigen has been assigned to these receptors. What was sequenced was naive CD4+ T cells from blood. Receptors were obtained from a woman between 18 and 29 years old with type 1 diabetes.

The CDR3 loop reads CASSLEFHSDEQFF. CDR3 DNA: TGCGCCAGCAGCTTGGAATTCCATTCGGATGAGCAGTTCTTC. The chain is built from TRBV5-1 and TRBJ2-1; D unresolved. Trimming took 0 bases from V and 8 from J, leaving 12 bases between them. The CDR3 contains 14 residues. The germline V gene has CDR1 SGHRS and CDR2 YFSETQ. The entire variable domain, with the rest obtained from reference TRBV5-1 and TRBJ2-1, is as follows: KAGVTQTPRYLIKTRGQQVTLSCSPISGHRSVSWYQQTPGQGLQFLFEYFSETQRNKGNFPGRFSGRQFSNSRSEMNVSTLELGDSALYLCASSLEFHSDEQFFGPGTRLTVL.

This chain uses TRBV27 with TRBJ1-3; 7 positions match TRBD1. V trimming: 6 bases; J trimming: 2 bases; junction bases outside the gene matches: 7. CDR3 size: 15 residues. Germline V CDR1 and CDR2: MNHEY, SMNVEV (reference sequence). The chain's CDR3 is CASSSDRVPGNTIYF. The DNA for the CDR3 is TGTGCCAGCAGCAGCGACAGGGTCCCTGGAAACACCATATATTTT.

The V call is TRBV9, the J call TRBJ2-7; D might be TRBD2 (6 bases). Trimming took 4 bases from V and 3 from J, leaving 14 bases between them. Germline-derived CDR1 and CDR2 are SGDLS and YYNGEE. The CDR3 covers 14 residues. CDR3 sequence: CASSLRRDFYEQYF. In DNA, the CDR3 is TGTGCCAGCAGCCTTCGCCGGGACTTCTACGAGCAGTACTTC.

This clone appeared a few times. J is TRBJ2-1 and V is TRBV19, with D perhaps matching TRBD2 (6 bases). The V end lost 4 bases, the J end lost 2 bases, and 12 bases lay between the germline ends. Germline V gives CDR1 LNHDA, CDR2 SQIVND (reference sequence). The CDR3 runs 15 residues. CDR3 DNA: TGTGCCAGTAGTAACCTAGCGCTAACCTACAATGAGCAGTTCTTC. It translates to CASSNLALTYNEQFF.

The chain has TRBV28 and TRBJ2-1; 8 bases line up with TRBD2. The ends lost 1 base at V and 5 bases at J; junction bases unmatched: 4. CDR1 is MDHEN and CDR2 is SYDVKM in the germline V gene. This CDR3 is built from 15 residues. CDR3 protein: CASSLYSGTDNEQFF. The CDR3 DNA sequence: TGTGCCAGCAGTTTATATAGCGGGACGGACAATGAGCAGTTCTTC. The whole variable domain, filled in from reference TRBV28 and TRBJ2-1, reads DVKVTQSSRYLVKRTGEKVFLECVQDMDHENMFWYRQDPGLGLRLIYFSYDVKMKEKGDIPEGYSVSREKKERFSLILESASTNQTSMYLCASSLYSGTDNEQFFGPGTRLTVL.

The chain combines TRBV7-9 with TRBJ2-3; 8 nucleotides agree with TRBD2. Germline V CDR1 and CDR2: SEHNR, FQNEAQ (reference sequence). The V and J ends lost 0 bases and 2 bases, in that order; junction bases with no gene match: 7. The CDR3 contains 17 residues. The CDR3 region is CASSLAGLAWSTDTQYF. CDR3 nucleotide sequence: TGTGCCAGCAGCTTAGCTGGACTAGCATGGTCCACAGATACGCAGTATTTT.

The chain couples TRBV11-3 to TRBJ2-5; D not certain. Germline V gene data show CDR1 as SGHNT and CDR2 as YENEEA. V was pared by 5 bases and J by 3 bases, with 13 bases between. The CDR3 is 14 amino acids. Written as DNA, the CDR3 is TGTGCCAGCAGCCTATCAGACGGAGAAGAGACCCAGTACTTC. The encoded protein is CASSLSDGEETQYF.

In this sample, this clone turned up a few times. The gene calls are TRBV28 and TRBJ2-2, with 10 bases aligning to TRBD1. Germline assignment: CDR1 MDHEN and CDR2 SYDVKM. The CDR3 runs 15 residues. J lost 5 bases, V lost 3 bases, and 3 bases had no gene match. The CDR3 protein is CASSFDRGRTGELFF. CDR3 DNA: TGTGCCAGCAGTTTCGACAGGGGGCGTACCGGGGAGCTGTTTTTT.

This rearrangement joins TRBV11-2 to TRBJ2-1; a possible D gene is TRBD1 (6 bases). CDR1 is SGHAT and CDR2 is FQNNGV in the germline V gene. The CDR3 spans 17 residues. Deletions cut 4 bases from V and 0 bases from J, with 16 bases between. In DNA form, the CDR3 reads TGTGCCAGCAGCTCGTCTCAGGGGCTTAGCTCCTACAATGAGCAGTTCTTC. This gives the protein CASSSSQGLSSYNEQFF. The entire variable domain, with the rest obtained from reference TRBV11-2 and TRBJ2-1, is as follows: EAGVAQSPRYKIIEKRQSVAFWCNPISGHATLYWYQQILGQGPKLLIQFQNNGVVDDSQLPKDRFSAERLKGVDSTLKIQPAKLEDSAVYLCASSSSQGLSSYNEQFFGPGTRLTVL.

This chain links TRBV28 with TRBJ2-7; no reliable D call. This CDR3 comprises 15 residues. V was shortened by 6 bases and J by 6 bases, with 21 bases between the two germline ends. Germline assignment: CDR1 MDHEN and CDR2 SYDVKM. The CDR3 coding sequence is TGTGCCAGCAGCCCGCATGGCGGCGGAGTGACCGAGCAGTACTTC. Translated, it gives CASSPHGGGVTEQYF.

The sample holds a few counts of this clone. The chain has TRBV28 and TRBJ2-2; D unclear. CDR1 MDHEN and CDR2 SYDVKM come from the germline V gene. Between the trimmed V and J ends, which lost 2 bases and 4 bases, there was a span of 14 bases. The CDR3 is 16 residues long. The CDR3 reads CASSLATLRGTGELFF. The DNA of the CDR3 is TGTGCCAGCAGTTTAGCGACCCTGCGAGGCACCGGGGAGCTGTTTTTT.

This chain joins TRBV18 and TRBJ1-2, with D possibly TRBD1 on 5 matching bases. This CDR3 has 14 amino acids. Germline V gives CDR1 KGHSH, CDR2 LQKENI. Trimming cost V 6 bases and J 0 bases, with 11 bases left between them. The chain's CDR3 is CASSHGQANYGYTF. For the CDR3, the DNA is TGTGCCAGCTCTCATGGACAAGCTAACTATGGCTACACCTTC.

This clone was seen a handful of times. CDR3 DNA: TGTGCCTGGAGTGACAGGGGGGGGAATGAGCAGTTCTTC. Its protein is CAWSDRGGNEQFF. The gene calls are TRBV30 and TRBJ2-1; weak D call: TRBD1 (8 bases). Trimming pared 1 base from V and 7 bases from J, leaving 11 bases between. Germline assignment: CDR1 GTSNPN and CDR2 SVGIG (reference sequence). CDR3 length: 13 amino acids.

This clone was detected a few times. The chain has TRBV2 and TRBJ2-7; 7 bases agree with TRBD2. The CDR3 is 14 amino acids. Trimming removed 6 bases from V and 4 bases from J; junction bases left unmatched: 9. Germline values: CDR1 SNHLY, CDR2 FYNNEI. CDR3 protein: CASSLGGMEYEQYV. The CDR3 coding sequence is TGTGCCAGCAGCCTCGGGGGGATGGAATACGAGCAGTACGTC.

The rearrangement uses TRBV7-2 and TRBJ2-7; 9 bases agree with TRBD2. V gave up 4 bases and J gave up 4 bases; unmatched junction bases: 2. The CDR3 has 13 residues. From germline, CDR1 is SGHTA and CDR2 FQGNSA. The CDR3 bases are TGTGCCAGCAGCTCACTAGCGGGTTACGAGCAGTACTTC. It is translated as CASSSLAGYEQYF.

The chain combines TRBV18 with TRBJ2-1; D might be TRBD1 (6 bases). V gave up 3 bases and J gave up 9 bases, with 27 bases separating them. The CDR3 is 18 amino acids. CDR1 and CDR2 (germline): KGHSH, LQKENI. CDR3 sequence reads: CASSPLISGRQGSGEQFF. The DNA for the CDR3 is TGTGCCAGCTCACCGCTTATCTCGGGTCGGCAGGGGTCGGGTGAGCAGTTCTTC.

In its sample, this clone was seen a few times. The chain employs TRBV7-9 and TRBJ2-1; 9 positions agree with TRBD1. This CDR3 has 14 residues. Germline loops: CDR1 SEHNR, CDR2 FQNEAQ (reference sequence). Trimming took 5 bases from V and 8 from J; bases not matched to a gene: 7. The CDR3 region is CASSTRDRVYEQFF. DNA of the CDR3: TGTGCCAGCAGCACCCGGGACAGGGTATATGAGCAGTTCTTC.

This clone appeared a few times. The V gene is TRBV15, the J gene TRBJ2-1; weak D call: TRBD2 (6 bases). CDR3 length equals 16 residues. Per germline, CDR1 LNHNV and CDR2 YYDKDF (reference sequence). Trimming took off 3 bases at V and 2 bases at J, with 14 bases between the two ends. The CDR3 coding sequence is TGTGCCACCAGCAGGGATCTGGGCGGGGCCTACAATGAGCAGTTCTTC. The encoded protein is CATSRDLGGAYNEQFF. Variable domain in full (rest from reference TRBV15 and TRBJ2-1): DAMVIQNPRYQVTQFGKPVTLSCSQTLNHNVMYWYQQKSSQAPKLLFHYYDKDFNNEADTPDNFQSRRPNTSFCFLDIRSPGLGDTAMYLCATSRDLGGAYNEQFFGPGTRLTVL.

This clone turned up a few times. V gene TRBV6-1 combines with J gene TRBJ2-5; D perhaps matches TRBD1 (5 bases). Germline loops: CDR1 MNHNS, CDR2 SASEGT. This CDR3 comprises 15 residues. Trimming removed 0 bases from V and 2 bases from J, with 10 bases in between. The CDR3 DNA is TGTGCCAGCAGTGAAGCCCAGGGTACTCAAGAGACCCAGTACTTC. It codes for CASSEAQGTQETQYF.

In this sample, this clone turned up a few times. This chain uses TRBV28 with TRBJ2-1; D is perhaps TRBD2 (7 bases). The germline CDR1 and CDR2 sequences are MDHEN and SYDVKM. V lost 5 bases to trimming and J lost 8 bases, with 19 bases between them. This CDR3 has 15 amino acids. The CDR3 DNA reads TGTGCCAGCAGTCGTGGGGGGGCGGAGCTCGATGAGCAGTTCTTC. This translates into CASSRGGAELDEQFF.

This clone was counted between two and nine times. The J gene is TRBJ2-5, the V gene TRBV7-3; 10 bases line up with TRBD2. CDR1 and CDR2 (germline): SGHTA, FQGTGA. V was clipped by 6 bases and J by 4 bases; unmatched bases: 5. The CDR3 contains 14 residues. The CDR3 nucleotides read TGTGCCAGCAGTCCAAGCGGGGGGGGAGAGACCCAGTACTTC. Its translation: CASSPSGGGETQYF.

Regarding this clone: Other DNA sequences in this sample translate to the same CDR3. CDR3 sequence (DNA): TGTGCCAGCAGTTACTCGCAGGGCACAGATACGCAGTATTTT. Its translation is CASSYSQGTDTQYF. This chain links TRBV6-5 with TRBJ2-3; D gene unclear. The germline gives CDR1 MNHEY, CDR2 SVGAGI. The CDR3 has 14 residues. V was shortened by 0 bases and J by 1 base, with 5 bases between the two germline ends.

This clone was observed a few times. The chain employs TRBV11-2 and TRBJ2-7; 9 positions agree with TRBD2. Germline V gene sequence: CDR1 SGHAT, CDR2 FQNNGV. J was trimmed by 4 bases and V by 5 bases; bases with no gene match: 9. The CDR3 has 15 residues. The CDR3 region has the DNA TGTGCCAGCAGCCCCTTTCTAGCGGGACCTTACGAGCAGTACTTC. Translation gives CASSPFLAGPYEQYF.